Listed below are T cell receptor beta chains from one sample, sequenced in a study of a mutant IDH1 vaccine in newly diagnosed glioma. TCRdb keeps only in-frame clones here, not all; method: immunoSEQ multiplex PCR. The table lists roughly 68,000 clones, 74% of them singletons, with roughly 4.7% in the top ten. Antigens for these TCRs are unknown. Sample: PBMCs, taken from a glioma patient whose treatment included an IDH1 peptide vaccine. The receptors shown here come from a man aged 50 or older with glioma. CDR3s include the opening cysteine and the closing phenylalanine or tryptophan. A D gene is named only where the DNA matches it firmly. Size is stated for part of the rows, as once, few or many counts, or as a class when the clone is expanded.

>TRBJ1-4|TRBD1|TRBV29-1|NA
TGCAGCTTCGGACAGGGGAAGGGTGAAAAACTGTTTTTT
CSFGQGKGEKLFF
>TRBJ1-5|NA|TRBV18|NA
TGTGCCAGCTCATCCGGGCAGACAGGTCAGCCCCAGCATTTT
CASSSGQTGQPQHF
>TRBJ2-2|TRBD1|TRBV6-6|NA
TGTGCCAGCATTTCAGACAGGGACAGGACCGGGGAGCTGTTTTTT
CASISDRDRTGELFF
>TRBJ1-2|NA|TRBV7-9|NA
TGTGCCAGCAGCTTAGAGAGGGCAGGGAGGAACTATGGCTACACCTTC
CASSLERAGRNYGYTF
>TRBJ2-7|TRBD2|TRBV19|NA
TGTGCCAGTAGTGAACTAGCGGGGGCCTACGAGCAGTACTTC
CASSELAGAYEQYF
>TRBJ1-1|NA|TRBV19|NA
TGTGCCAGTAGTGTTGGACAATCGAACACTGAAGCTTTCTTT
CASSVGQSNTEAFF
>TRBJ2-1|TRBD2|TRBV14|NA
TGTGCCAGCAGCCCATCGACTAGCGGGGGGTTAAATGAGCAGTTCTTC
CASSPSTSGGLNEQFF
>TRBJ2-7|TRBD1|TRBV2|few
TGTGCCAGCAGTTTTGACAGGGGGCTCGAGCAGTACTTC
CASSFDRGLEQYF
>TRBJ1-1|NA|TRBV20-1|NA
TGCAGTGCGAACGTCGACACTGAAGCTTTCTTT
CSANVDTEAFF
>TRBJ2-5|NA|TRBV4-1|NA
TGCGCCAGCTCGGGGGCAGGAGAGACCCAGTACTTC
CASSGAGETQYF
>TRBJ1-1|TRBD1|TRBV5-1|NA
TGCGCCAGCAGCTGGGGGGACAGGGGCGCGACTGAAGCTTTCTTT
CASSWGDRGATEAFF
>TRBJ1-2|TRBD1|TRBV30|NA
TGTGCCTGGAGTCCACAGGGGGTCTATGGCTACACCTTC
CAWSPQGVYGYTF
>TRBJ1-1|NA|TRBV9|NA
TGTGCCAGCAGTGAGGGGGGACACCCGAACACTGAAGCTTTCTTT
CASSEGGHPNTEAFF
>TRBJ1-3|NA|TRBV27|NA
TGTGCCAGCGTGGGTGGAAACACCATATATTTT
CASVGGNTIYF
>TRBJ2-1|NA|TRBV15|few
TGTGCCACCAGCGTACGAAGGGGGGCCCACAATGAGCAGTTCTTC
CATSVRRGAHNEQFF
>TRBJ2-3|TRBD1|TRBV5-1|NA
TGCGCCAGCAGCTTGGCCGGGACAGGGGGGACAGATACGCAGTATTTT
CASSLAGTGGTDTQYF
>TRBJ1-1|NA|TRBV5-1|NA
TGCGCCAGCAGCTCCAGTGGGGGGAACACTGAAGCTTTCTTT
CASSSSGGNTEAFF
>TRBJ2-1|TRBD1|TRBV14|NA
TGTGCCAGCAGCCAAGCGTACTCTAGGACAGGGAACAATGAGCAGTTCTTC
CASSQAYSRTGNNEQFF
>TRBJ1-2|TRBD1|TRBV10-3|NA
TGTGCCATCAGTGAGTCGACAGGGCGATATGGCTACACCTTC
CAISESTGRYGYTF
>TRBJ1-1|NA|TRBV19|NA
TGTGCCAGTAGTGGGGGAAACACTGAAGCTTTCTTT
CASSGGNTEAFF
>TRBJ2-7|TRBD1|TRBV6-5|few
TGTGCCAGCAGTTCCGGGACAGGGAACGCCTACGAGCAGTACTTC
CASSSGTGNAYEQYF
>TRBJ2-7|NA|TRBV29-1|NA
TGCAGCGTTGATGTTGCCTACGAGCAGTACTTC
CSVDVAYEQYF
>TRBJ2-3|NA|TRBV7-3|NA
TGTGCCAGCAGCCAACAGGGACATTACACAGATACGCAGTATTTT
CASSQQGHYTDTQYF
>TRBJ1-1|TRBD1|TRBV5-1|NA
TGCGCCAGCAGCTTGGAAGGGGGCTACGAGAACACTGAAGCTTTCTTT
CASSLEGGYENTEAFF
>TRBJ1-3|TRBD1|TRBV9|NA
TGTGCCAGCAGCGTAGCCGGGACAGGAGCTCACTCTGGAAACACCATATATTTT
CASSVAGTGAHSGNTIYF
>TRBJ1-2|NA|TRBV6-1|NA
TGTGCCAGCAGTGAACCAGGGGCCGGTGGCTACACCTTC
CASSEPGAGGYTF